One sample yielded the 3 T cell receptor beta chains listed below, sequenced in a study of CDR3 diversity in severe acne. TCRdb reprocessed the PCR reads with MiXCR, giving one entry per CDR3 protein. The sample holds more than 85,000 distinct CDR3 sequences; under 55% are singletons and the top ten take under 14%. Source material: blood. The receptors were sampled from a male donor with severe acne vulgaris.

This clonotype was seen many times. The chain uses TRBV10-3 and TRBJ2-1; D not certain. Trimming removed 3 bases at V and 8 bases at J, with 14 bases between. The CDR3 sequence is 14 residues long. Germline V gives CDR1 ENHRY, CDR2 SYGVKD. The CDR3 sequence: CAISDGLGWDEQFF. CDR3 in DNA: TGTGCCATCAGTGACGGGCTCGGTTGGGATGAGCAGTTCTTC.

This clonotype appeared a few times. This rearrangement joins TRBV20-1 to TRBJ1-5; D is perhaps TRBD1 (5 bases). Germline lookup yields CDR1 DFQATT and CDR2 SNEGSKA (reference sequence). Trimming cost V 0 bases and J 6 bases, with 18 bases left between them. The CDR3 spans 16 residues. This chain's CDR3 is CSARDPVGGVSQPQHF. The CDR3, as DNA: TGCAGTGCTAGAGACCCGGTGGGGGGGGTTAGTCAGCCCCAGCATTTT.

Concerning this clonotype itself: A much larger clonotype is one base distant, so this may be a read error. Here the CDR3 DNA reads TGTGCCAGCAGCACGGAGGGACTAGATACGCAGTATTTT. It specifies CASSTEGLDTQYF. The chain recombines TRBV5-5 with TRBJ2-3; possibly TRBD2 for D (6 bases). The germline CDR1 and CDR2 sequences are SGHKS and YYEKEE (reference sequence). Trimming removed 4 bases from V and 5 bases from J, with 11 bases in between. The length of the CDR3 is 13 residues.